Each of the 8 T cell receptor beta chains below was sequenced from the same sample in a study of blood T cell repertoires in COVID-19. The data were produced by immunoSEQ multiplex PCR, yet TCRdb's version contains in-frame clones alone and is incomplete. Among fewer than 600,000 clones listed, 89% were seen once. The sample comprised peripheral blood. These receptors all come from a man between 18 and 35 years old with COVID-19, enrolled during active disease.

The gene calls are TRBV5-1 and TRBJ2-1; 7 nucleotides match TRBD2. The CDR3 covers 15 residues. V trimming: 2 bases; J trimming: 7 bases; junction bases outside the gene matches: 9. Germline V gives CDR1 SGHRS, CDR2 YFSETQ. This CDR3 is CASSFLGGGPNEQFF. CDR3 DNA sequence: TGCGCCAGCAGCTTTTTGGGGGGAGGGCCGAATGAGCAGTTCTTC.

For this clone: The sample carries other DNA sequences with the same CDR3. The CDR3 sequence: CASSLAAGNTEAFF. CDR3 bases: TGCGCCAGCAGCTTGGCCGCAGGGAACACTGAAGCTTTCTTT. The chain joins TRBV5-1 to TRBJ1-1, with D unresolved. This CDR3 region has 14 residues. The V end lost 0 bases, the J end lost 1 base, and 7 bases lay between the germline ends. CDR1 and CDR2 (germline): SGHRS, YFSETQ.

This sequence joins TRBV5-1 and TRBJ2-1; TRBD2 matches 9 bases. Germline V gives CDR1 SGHRS, CDR2 YFSETQ. This CDR3 is 16 amino acids long. V was clipped by 1 base and J by 5 bases; unmatched bases: 7. The CDR3 is CASSLRPSGANNEQFF. The CDR3 coding sequence is TGCGCCAGCAGCTTGAGACCTAGCGGGGCAAACAATGAGCAGTTCTTC.

The chain recombines TRBV19 with TRBJ1-5, with unresolved D. The V end lost 3 bases, the J end lost 6 bases, and 9 bases lay between the germline ends. The germline CDR1 and CDR2 sequences are LNHDA and SQIVND (reference sequence). The CDR3 is 13 amino acids. The CDR3 here is CASSITQSQPQHF. In DNA form, the CDR3 reads TGTGCCAGTAGTATCACACAGAGTCAGCCCCAGCATTTT.

This chain joins TRBV7-8 and TRBJ2-1; 7 bases line up with TRBD1. The length of the CDR3 is 14 residues. Germline-derived CDR1 and CDR2 are SGHVS and FQNEAQ. V shed 7 bases and J 0 bases; nucleotides not matched to a gene: 3. The CDR3 is CASIQGFSYNEQFF. CDR3 sequence (DNA): TGTGCCAGCATACAGGGGTTCTCCTACAATGAGCAGTTCTTC.

V usage is TRBV20-1 and J usage is TRBJ1-1; perhaps TRBD1 as D (5 bases). V lost 5 bases, J lost 3 bases, and 19 bases lay in between. Germline CDR1 reads DFQATT; CDR2 reads SNEGSKA (reference sequence). The CDR3 is 15 amino acids. Here the CDR3 reads CSAGVAGSRYTEAFF. The CDR3 DNA reads as TGCAGTGCTGGTGTTGCAGGGTCGAGGTACACTGAAGCTTTCTTT.

This clone was detected only once. This rearrangement joins TRBV4-2 to TRBJ2-5, with TRBD2 matching 11 bases. Germline CDR1 LGHNA, CDR2 YNFKEQ. V was pared by 4 bases and J by 4 bases, with 14 bases of the junction left unmatched. The CDR3 extends over 18 amino acids. This CDR3 is CASSPDPGLAEAGETQYF. CDR3 nucleotides: TGTGCCAGCAGCCCGGACCCGGGACTAGCGGAGGCAGGAGAGACCCAGTACTTC.

This chain connects TRBV7-2 to TRBJ2-2, with 8 bases lining up with TRBD2. With 5 bases clipped from V and 7 bases from J, the junction kept 3 bases outside the gene matches. This CDR3 contains 13 residues. The germline V gene encodes CDR1 SGHTA and CDR2 FQGNSA. This CDR3 reads CASSRTSIGELFF. CDR3 coding DNA: TGTGCCAGCAGCAGGACTAGCATCGGGGAGCTGTTTTTT. The full variable domain, in which reference TRBV7-2 and TRBJ2-2 provide the parts outside the CDR3, is GAGVSQSPSNKVTEKGKDVELRCDPISGHTALYWYRQSLGQGLEFLIYFQGNSAPDKSGLPSDRFSAERTGGSVSTLTIQRTQQEDSAVYLCASSRTSIGELFFGEGSRLTVL.